These 32 T cell receptor beta chains were sequenced from one sample in a study of OX40 agonist ivuxolimab in advanced cancers. Generated by immunoSEQ multiplex PCR, the TCRdb table keeps only in-frame clones and is missing some. This sample carries roughly 80,000 clones, about nine tenths of them seen once, and the ten largest clones take roughly 0.3%. The sample in question was CD4+ or CD8+ T cells sorted from blood, obtained in a trial of the OX40 agonist ivuxolimab. The receptors were gathered from an adult with an advanced solid tumor such as melanoma, head and neck, liver or kidney cancer.

The chain uses TRBV20-1 and TRBJ1-2; no firm D call. There are 11 residues in the CDR3. V was shortened by 3 bases and J by 6 bases, with 8 bases between the two germline ends. Germline V lookup: CDR1 DFQATT, CDR2 SNEGSKA (reference sequence). CDR3 residues: CSASRRDGYTF. For the CDR3, the DNA is TGCAGTGCTAGTAGGCGAGATGGCTACACCTTC.

V gene TRBV7-9 combines with J gene TRBJ2-3; D not certain. In germline, CDR1 is SEHNR, CDR2 FQNEAQ (reference sequence). V lost 5 bases and J 0 bases, leaving 15 bases between the germline ends. The CDR3 is 16 residues long. The CDR3 loop reads CASSPPWRTSTDTQYF. The CDR3 nucleotides read TGTGCCAGCAGCCCGCCTTGGCGAACTAGCACAGATACGCAGTATTTT. The full variable domain, with the rest looked up from reference TRBV7-9 and TRBJ2-3, is DTGVSQNPRHKITKRGQNVTFRCDPISEHNRLYWYRQTLGQGPEFLTYFQNEAQLEKSRLLSDRFSAERPKGSFSTLEIQRTEQGDSAMYLCASSPPWRTSTDTQYFGPGTRLTVL.

The table lists this clone with a count of one. This sequence joins TRBV6-6 and TRBJ1-1, with D unclear. The germline V and J ends were trimmed by 6 bases and 1 base, with 9 bases remaining between them. This CDR3 comprises 13 residues. Per germline, CDR1 MNHNY and CDR2 SVGAGI (reference sequence). For the CDR3, the DNA is TGTGCCAGCAGACCGTCAGAGAACACTGAAGCTTTCTTT. Its translation: CASRPSENTEAFF.

The J gene is TRBJ2-6, the V gene TRBV28; possible D gene TRBD2, 5 bases. The CDR3 extends over 14 amino acids. Trimming cost V 7 bases and J 4 bases, with 11 bases left between them. Germline CDR1 reads MDHEN; CDR2 reads SYDVKM. CDR3 coding DNA: TGTGCCAGCAACCGAGGGAACGGGGCCAACGTCCTGACTTTC. This codes for CASNRGNGANVLTF. The full variable domain, rest sourced from reference TRBV28 and TRBJ2-6, is DVKVTQSSRYLVKRTGEKVFLECVQDMDHENMFWYRQDPGLGLRLIYFSYDVKMKEKGDIPEGYSVSREKKERFSLILESASTNQTSMYLCASNRGNGANVLTFGAGSRLTVL.

The chain has TRBV9 and TRBJ1-1; D is perhaps TRBD1 (6 bases). V was clipped by 3 bases and J by 5 bases, with 20 bases between them. This CDR3 comprises 16 residues. CDR1 SGDLS and CDR2 YYNGEE come from the germline V gene. In DNA, the CDR3 is TGTGCCAGCAGCGCCTCTGGCAGGGGTATGAGGACTGAAGCTTTCTTT. This gives the protein CASSASGRGMRTEAFF. Using reference TRBV9 and TRBJ1-1 for the parts outside the CDR3, the full variable domain is DSGVTQTPKHLITATGQRVTLRCSPRSGDLSVYWYQQSLDQGLQFLIQYYNGEERAKGNILERFSAQQFPDLHSELNLSSLELGDSALYFCASSASGRGMRTEAFFGQGTRLTVV.

This clone has only a few counts. V is TRBV27 and J is TRBJ2-3; unclear D gene. Trimming cost V 5 bases and J 8 bases, with 14 bases left between them. The CDR3 consists of 13 residues. In germline, CDR1 is MNHEY, CDR2 SMNVEV (reference sequence). The CDR3 sequence is CASSQNPPGTQYF. CDR3 sequence (DNA): TGTGCCAGCAGTCAAAACCCACCCGGTACGCAGTATTTT.

CDR3: CASSPAVSSRTEAFF. As DNA, the CDR3 is TGTGCCAGCAGCCCGGCAGTATCTTCGCGGACTGAAGCTTTCTTT. The chain links TRBV5-4 to TRBJ1-1; D unresolved. This CDR3 comprises 15 residues. Germline V lookup: CDR1 SGHNT, CDR2 YYREEE (reference sequence). V dropped 4 bases and J dropped 5 bases, with 18 bases sitting between them.

The rearrangement joins TRBV18 to TRBJ1-2, with D possibly matching TRBD1 (6 bases). V dropped 5 bases and J dropped 5 bases, with 15 bases sitting between them. Germline V lookup: CDR1 KGHSH, CDR2 LQKENI. The CDR3 runs to 14 residues. In DNA, the CDR3 is TGTGCCAGCTCATCGACGAGGACAGCATATGGCTACACCTTC. Translating it yields CASSSTRTAYGYTF.

The V and J genes are TRBV19 and TRBJ2-1; D might be TRBD1 (6 bases). Trimming shortened V by 6 bases and J by 6 bases, and 15 bases separated the two germline ends. CDR3 length: 14 amino acids. Germline V gene sequence: CDR1 LNHDA, CDR2 SQIVND (reference sequence). The CDR3 bases are TGTGCCAGTAGACGGCTAGGGGGAATCAATGAGCAGTTCTTC. Encoded protein: CASRRLGGINEQFF.

The rearrangement uses TRBV7-9 and TRBJ1-2, with TRBD1 matching over 7 bases. CDR3 length: 15 amino acids. Germline V gene data show CDR1 as SEHNR and CDR2 as FQNEAQ (reference sequence). The V segment lost 2 bases and the J segment 2 bases; nucleotides outside the gene matches: 5. The CDR3: CASSLLETGNYGYTF. Written as DNA, the CDR3 is TGTGCCAGCAGCTTACTTGAGACAGGGAACTATGGCTACACCTTC.

This chain joins TRBV27 and TRBJ2-3; D remains unclear. Germline V gene sequence: CDR1 MNHEY, CDR2 SMNVEV (reference sequence). V lost 4 bases and J lost 0, with 14 bases in between. This CDR3 has 16 residues. This CDR3 reads CASSSPSTPSTDTQYF. The CDR3, as DNA: TGTGCCAGCAGTTCACCCTCTACTCCTAGCACAGATACGCAGTATTTT.

The V call is TRBV28, the J call TRBJ2-2, with 14 nucleotides matching TRBD2. J gave up 5 bases and V 4 bases, and 6 bases lay outside the gene matches. The germline gives CDR1 MDHEN, CDR2 SYDVKM. CDR3 length equals 17 residues. CDR3 amino acids: CASSSRTSGRITGELFF. The CDR3 DNA follows: TGTGCCAGCAGTTCTCGGACTAGCGGGAGGATAACCGGGGAGCTGTTTTTT. Based on the CDR3 plus reference TRBV28 and TRBJ2-2, the full variable domain is DVKVTQSSRYLVKRTGEKVFLECVQDMDHENMFWYRQDPGLGLRLIYFSYDVKMKEKGDIPEGYSVSREKKERFSLILESASTNQTSMYLCASSSRTSGRITGELFFGEGSRLTVL.

V usage is TRBV4-1 and J usage is TRBJ1-3; no definite D call. V was cut by 1 base and J by 2 bases, with 0 bases left in between. Germline V gene sequence: CDR1 MGHRA, CDR2 YSYEKL. This CDR3 is built from 12 residues. The CDR3 sequence is CASSQAGNTIYF. The DNA for the CDR3 is TGCGCCAGCAGCCAAGCTGGAAACACCATATATTTT.

This chain links TRBV28 with TRBJ1-3; D gene ambiguous. V was trimmed by 7 bases and J by 8 bases, leaving 9 bases between them. The CDR3 contains 11 residues. CDR1 MDHEN and CDR2 SYDVKM come from the germline V gene. Here the CDR3 DNA reads TGTGCCAGCACCCACCTGGACACCATATATTTT. Translating it yields CASTHLDTIYF. Using reference TRBV28 and TRBJ1-3 for the parts outside the CDR3, the full variable domain is DVKVTQSSRYLVKRTGEKVFLECVQDMDHENMFWYRQDPGLGLRLIYFSYDVKMKEKGDIPEGYSVSREKKERFSLILESASTNQTSMYLCASTHLDTIYFGEGSWLTVV.

The J gene is TRBJ2-5, the V gene TRBV6-1, with a tentative D call TRBD2 (6 bases). CDR1 and CDR2 (germline): MNHNS, SASEGT. Trimming stripped 5 bases from V and 2 bases from J, with 12 bases between. CDR3 length: 14 amino acids. CDR3 in DNA: TGTGCCAGCAGTACCTACGGGACTCAAGAGACCCAGTACTTC. Its translation: CASSTYGTQETQYF.

A single count supports this clone. The CDR3 DNA is TGTGCCAGCAGTCTCGACAGGGTGGGAGGCACAGATACGCAGTATTTT. Its translation is CASSLDRVGGTDTQYF. The J gene is TRBJ2-3, the V gene TRBV2; 7 positions match TRBD1. The CDR3 contains 16 residues. Trimming removed 5 bases from V and 1 base from J; junction bases left unmatched: 9. The germline CDR1 and CDR2 sequences are SNHLY and FYNNEI. The variable domain in full, with the rest retrieved from reference TRBV2 and TRBJ2-3, is EPEVTQTPSHQVTQMGQEVILRCVPISNHLYFYWYRQILGQKVEFLVSFYNNEISEKSEIFDDQFSVERPDGSNFTLKIRSTKLEDSAMYFCASSLDRVGGTDTQYFGPGTRLTVL.

The rearrangement links TRBV9 to TRBJ2-1; D is possibly TRBD1 or TRBD2 (5 bases each). Trimming took 5 bases from V and 8 from J, leaving 20 bases between them. The CDR3 runs 15 residues. Germline V gives CDR1 SGDLS, CDR2 YYNGEE. The CDR3 spells CASSALGAGVYEQFF. For the CDR3, the DNA is TGTGCCAGCAGTGCCTTAGGGGCCGGGGTCTATGAGCAGTTCTTC.

This clone came up a few times. This sequence joins TRBV28 and TRBJ1-2; tentatively, D is TRBD1 (6 bases). Germline CDR1 MDHEN, CDR2 SYDVKM. V lost 6 bases to trimming and J lost 6 bases, with 11 bases between them. The CDR3 covers 12 residues. In DNA form, the CDR3 reads TGTGCCAGCAGGATACAGGGCCATGGCTACACCTTC. Amino acid sequence: CASRIQGHGYTF.

In this sample, this clone turned up once. This chain joins TRBV28 and TRBJ2-7; 8 nucleotides agree with TRBD2. Germline V CDR1 and CDR2: MDHEN, SYDVKM. The CDR3 has 16 amino acids. V dropped 2 bases and J dropped 3; count of bases not matched to a gene: 9. The CDR3 DNA reads as TGTGCCAGCAGTTTAGTCAGCGGGAGTCTCGGCTACGAGCAGTACTTC. Amino acids: CASSLVSGSLGYEQYF.

This sequence joins TRBV7-9 and TRBJ1-1; D gene unclear. V was trimmed by 1 base and J by 1 base, leaving 7 bases between them. Per germline, CDR1 SEHNR and CDR2 FQNEAQ (reference sequence). The CDR3 loop spans 14 amino acids. This CDR3 is CASSLDRANTEAFF. CDR3 coding DNA: TGTGCCAGCAGCTTAGACCGAGCGAACACTGAAGCTTTCTTT. Combining the CDR3 with reference TRBV7-9 and TRBJ1-1 gives the whole variable domain DTGVSQNPRHKITKRGQNVTFRCDPISEHNRLYWYRQTLGQGPEFLTYFQNEAQLEKSRLLSDRFSAERPKGSFSTLEIQRTEQGDSAMYLCASSLDRANTEAFFGQGTRLTVV.

The J gene is TRBJ1-4, the V gene TRBV14, with D unresolved. Trimming left V 0 bases short and J 0 bases short, with 8 bases between. The CDR3 contains 16 residues. CDR1 SGHDN and CDR2 FVKESK come from the germline V gene. CDR3 DNA sequence: TGTGCCAGCAGCCAAGATCCGCTCGCAACTAATGAAAAACTGTTTTTT. This translates into CASSQDPLATNEKLFF.

V and J are TRBV29-1 and TRBJ2-7; 7 bases agree with TRBD2. Losses at the gene ends were 6 bases for V and 3 bases for J; bases not matched to a gene: 5. The CDR3 totals 12 residues. The germline gives CDR1 SQVTM, CDR2 ANQGSEA. The CDR3 sequence is CSVRPSGYEQYF. CDR3 nucleotides: TGCAGCGTCCGCCCTAGCGGCTACGAGCAGTACTTC.

This chain uses TRBV5-4 with TRBJ2-5, with TRBD2 matching 11 bases. Trimming removed 10 bases from V and 2 bases from J; junction bases left unmatched: 7. The germline V gene has CDR1 SGHNT and CDR2 YYREEE (reference sequence). The CDR3 sequence is 14 residues long. The CDR3 sequence: CAGGVAGGQETQYF. DNA for the CDR3: TGTGCCGGAGGAGTAGCGGGGGGGCAAGAGACCCAGTACTTC.

The chain combines TRBV5-1 with TRBJ1-1; unclear D gene. Trimming cost V 0 bases and J 5 bases, with 11 bases left between them. The CDR3 sequence is 14 residues long. The germline V gene encodes CDR1 SGHRS and CDR2 YFSETQ. CDR3 bases: TGCGCCAGCAGCTTGGCCCAGGTTGGGACTGAAGCTTTCTTT. Its protein is CASSLAQVGTEAFF. Variable domain in full (rest from reference TRBV5-1 and TRBJ1-1): KAGVTQTPRYLIKTRGQQVTLSCSPISGHRSVSWYQQTPGQGLQFLFEYFSETQRNKGNFPGRFSGRQFSNSRSEMNVSTLELGDSALYLCASSLAQVGTEAFFGQGTRLTVV.

The chain is built from TRBV19 and TRBJ1-2; TRBD1 is a possible D gene (5 bases). Per the germline V gene, CDR1 is LNHDA and CDR2 is SQIVND (reference sequence). The CDR3 runs to 14 residues. The ends were cut back, 7 bases at V and 3 bases at J, with 15 bases in the middle. CDR3 sequence reads: CASIPYPGYYGYTF. CDR3 DNA sequence: TGTGCCAGTATTCCTTATCCAGGGTACTATGGCTACACCTTC.

This clone is a singleton in its sample. The chain has TRBV5-1 and TRBJ2-2; the match to TRBD2 covers 7 bases. In germline, CDR1 is SGHRS, CDR2 YFSETQ. The CDR3 is 15 residues long. V was clipped by 4 bases and J by 0 bases; unmatched bases: 3. The CDR3 region is CASSPLAANTGELFF. CDR3 DNA sequence: TGCGCCAGCAGCCCCCTAGCGGCGAACACCGGGGAGCTGTTTTTT.

The genes are TRBV28 and TRBJ2-3, with TRBD2 matching over 7 bases. The CDR3 sequence is 15 residues long. V shed 9 bases and J 2 bases; nucleotides not matched to a gene: 11. In germline, CDR1 is MDHEN, CDR2 SYDVKM. CDR3 nucleotides: TGTGCCAGTAATACTCCAGCGGGGTACACAGATACGCAGTATTTT. It encodes CASNTPAGYTDTQYF. Full variable domain (remainder filled in from reference TRBV28 and TRBJ2-3): DVKVTQSSRYLVKRTGEKVFLECVQDMDHENMFWYRQDPGLGLRLIYFSYDVKMKEKGDIPEGYSVSREKKERFSLILESASTNQTSMYLCASNTPAGYTDTQYFGPGTRLTVL.

V is TRBV7-8 and J is TRBJ2-7; no firm D call. The V gene lost 4 bases and the J gene lost 5 bases, with 6 bases spanning the gap. The CDR3 is 11 residues long. CDR1 SGHVS and CDR2 FQNEAQ come from the germline V gene. CDR3 sequence: CASSYTNEQYF. The DNA for the CDR3 is TGTGCCAGCAGCTACACCAACGAGCAGTACTTC.

This chain uses TRBV9 with TRBJ1-6; D call uncertain. Deletions cut 0 bases from V and 5 bases from J, with 12 bases between. The CDR3 totals 16 residues. Germline assignment: CDR1 SGDLS and CDR2 YYNGEE. CDR3 sequence reads: CASSVVGDFNNSPLHF. In DNA, the CDR3 is TGTGCCAGCAGCGTAGTAGGAGACTTCAATAATTCACCCCTCCACTTT.

The chain joins TRBV19 to TRBJ2-7; 14 nucleotides match TRBD2. V lost 7 bases and J lost 4; bases outside the gene matches: 18. CDR3 size: 19 residues. Germline CDR1 and CDR2: LNHDA and SQIVND (reference sequence). CDR3 protein: CASTPTGTLGTSGRYEQYF. The CDR3 DNA follows: TGTGCCAGTACCCCGACGGGGACACTTGGGACTAGCGGGAGATACGAGCAGTACTTC. Supplemented by reference TRBV19 and TRBJ2-7, the full variable domain reads DGGITQSPKYLFRKEGQNVTLSCEQNLNHDAMYWYRQDPGQGLRLIYYSQIVNDFQKGDIAEGYSVSREKKESFPLTVTSAQKNPTAFYLCASTPTGTLGTSGRYEQYFGPGTRLTVT.

V gene TRBV30 combines with J gene TRBJ1-2; the D gene is possibly TRBD1 (6 bases). V lost 1 base and J lost 4, with 7 bases in between. CDR1 and CDR2 from the germline V gene are GTSNPN and SVGIG (reference sequence). This CDR3 has 12 residues. This CDR3 is CAWSAGAYGYTF. Written as DNA, the CDR3 is TGTGCCTGGAGTGCAGGGGCCTATGGCTACACCTTC.

The chain uses TRBV28 and TRBJ2-7; D is undetermined. CDR3 length: 15 residues. The V gene's germline CDR1 is MDHEN and CDR2 SYDVKM. The DNA for the CDR3 is TGTGCCAGCAGTTCATACCGGGCCCCATCCTACGAGCAGCACGTC. Its translation: CASSSYRAPSYEQHV.